The 14 T cell receptor beta chains below all came from one sample that was sequenced in a study of blood T cell repertoires in COVID-19. Profiling relied on immunoSEQ multiplex PCR, and the TCRdb table lists in-frame clones only, not all of them. Of about 64,000 clones listed, 80% to 90% are singletons. Sequencing input: peripheral blood. The receptors derive from a man in his forties or fifties with active COVID-19.

This sequence joins TRBV15 and TRBJ2-7; TRBD2 matches 10 bases. This CDR3 comprises 16 residues. With V trimmed by 0 bases and J by 7 bases, 9 bases remained unmatched. Germline assignment: CDR1 LNHNV and CDR2 YYDKDF (reference sequence). The CDR3 coding sequence is TGTGCCACCAGCAGAGAGGAGGCTAGCGGGAGAAGGGAGCAGTACTTC. Translation gives CATSREEASGRREQYF.

Within the sample, this clone is medium-sized. The chain carries TRBV7-9 and TRBJ1-2; D possibly corresponds to TRBD1 (6 bases). CDR1 is SEHNR and CDR2 is FQNEAQ in the germline V gene (reference sequence). This CDR3 comprises 11 residues. Trimming took 6 bases from V and 13 from J, leaving 15 bases between them. CDR3 sequence reads: CASSRDIESTF. The DNA for the CDR3 is TGTGCCAGCAGTCGGGACATCGAAAGCACCTTC.

The genes are TRBV4-2 and TRBJ2-5; 10 nucleotides line up with TRBD2. The germline gives CDR1 LGHNA, CDR2 YNFKEQ. Losses at the gene ends were 3 bases for V and 5 bases for J; bases not matched to a gene: 9. The CDR3 loop spans 16 amino acids. The CDR3 region has the DNA TGTGCCAGCAGCCACGCTCTAGCGGGAGTACGGGAGACCCAGTACTTC. It encodes CASSHALAGVRETQYF.

V usage is TRBV4-3 and J usage is TRBJ2-2; weak D call: TRBD2 (5 bases). This CDR3 contains 16 residues. Deletions cut 2 bases from V and 0 bases from J, with 10 bases between. The germline V gene has CDR1 LGHNA and CDR2 YSLEER. The CDR3 sequence: CASSQTLDSNTGELFF. The DNA of the CDR3 is TGCGCCAGCAGCCAAACCTTGGACTCGAACACCGGGGAGCTGTTTTTT.

V and J are TRBV19 and TRBJ2-1, with TRBD2 matching over 10 bases. Germline V lookup: CDR1 LNHDA, CDR2 SQIVND (reference sequence). The CDR3 runs to 14 residues. V was clipped by 7 bases and J by 10 bases; unmatched bases: 10. The CDR3 DNA reads TGTGCCAGTACATGGGCTAGCGGGAGCACCGAGCAGTTCTTC. Protein: CASTWASGSTEQFF.

The chain's CDR3 is CASSLGRTSGRTGELFF. The CDR3 coding sequence is TGTGCCAGCAGCTTAGGCCGGACTAGCGGGAGGACCGGGGAGCTGTTTTTT. The gene calls are TRBV7-6 and TRBJ2-2; 14 bases map to TRBD2. CDR1 and CDR2 (germline): SGHVS, FNYEAQ. This CDR3 region has 17 residues. J gave up 5 bases and V 1 base, and 3 bases lay outside the gene matches.

This chain connects TRBV9 to TRBJ1-2; weak D call: TRBD1 (5 bases). V gave up 4 bases and J gave up 4 bases, with 17 bases separating them. The CDR3 is 15 residues long. The germline V gene encodes CDR1 SGDLS and CDR2 YYNGEE. The CDR3 nucleotides are TGTGCCAGCAGCCCCTCGGGAGGGGCTTTCTATGGCTACACCTTC. This codes for CASSPSGGAFYGYTF.

The rearrangement links TRBV6-5 to TRBJ2-2, with D perhaps matching TRBD1 (6 bases). The CDR3 is 15 amino acids. Germline-derived CDR1 and CDR2 are MNHEY and SVGAGI. Trimming cost V 2 bases and J 4 bases, with 11 bases left between them. In DNA form, the CDR3 reads TGTGCCAGCAGTTACGGGCAGGGGTCCACCGGGGAGCTGTTTTTT. This translates into CASSYGQGSTGELFF.

This chain uses TRBV18 with TRBJ2-7; TRBD1 aligns across 7 bases. From germline, CDR1 is KGHSH and CDR2 LQKENI. Trimming removed 4 bases from V and 5 bases from J; junction bases left unmatched: 11. The CDR3 totals 15 residues. CDR3 sequence reads: CASSRQAGGADEQYF. CDR3 sequence (DNA): TGTGCCAGCTCACGCCAAGCAGGGGGTGCCGACGAGCAGTACTTC.

The J gene is TRBJ2-5, the V gene TRBV18; 9 nucleotides agree with TRBD1. This CDR3 comprises 14 residues. V shed 0 bases, J shed 5 bases, and the junction held 1 base outside the gene matches. The germline V gene has CDR1 KGHSH and CDR2 LQKENI. CDR3 DNA sequence: TGTGCCAGCTCACCACCGGGGACAGGGGAGACCCAGTACTTC. It yields the protein CASSPPGTGETQYF.

V usage is TRBV30 and J usage is TRBJ2-7, with no clear D. This CDR3 is 13 amino acids long. Trimming took 0 bases from V and 6 from J, leaving 12 bases between them. Germline V gene sequence: CDR1 GTSNPN, CDR2 SVGIG (reference sequence). The CDR3 is CAWSVEALGEQYF. In nucleotides, the CDR3 is TGTGCCTGGAGTGTAGAGGCCCTGGGCGAGCAGTACTTC.

The chain links TRBV18 to TRBJ1-3; 9 nucleotides align to TRBD1. CDR1 is KGHSH and CDR2 is LQKENI in the germline V gene. The V and J ends lost 2 bases and 0 bases, in that order; junction bases with no gene match: 2. This CDR3 spans 16 amino acids. The CDR3 DNA reads as TGTGCCAGCTCACCAGGACAGGGGCGCTCTGGAAACACCATATATTTT. Encoded protein: CASSPGQGRSGNTIYF.

This chain connects TRBV28 to TRBJ1-4, with D hard to call. The germline V and J ends were trimmed by 8 bases and 3 bases, with 13 bases remaining between them. CDR1 and CDR2 from the germline V gene are MDHEN and SYDVKM. The CDR3 is made up of 14 amino acids. DNA of the CDR3: TGTGCCAGCCTTCTACGAGGGTCTAATGAAAAACTGTTTTTT. This codes for CASLLRGSNEKLFF.

The chain employs TRBV11-2 and TRBJ2-3, with D possibly TRBD2 on 5 matching bases. Germline V gives CDR1 SGHAT, CDR2 FQNNGV. This CDR3 is built from 15 residues. V lost 3 bases and J 2 bases, leaving 12 bases between the germline ends. The DNA for the CDR3 is TGTGCCAGCAGCTTCAAGGGAGAATCCACAGATACGCAGTATTTT. It encodes CASSFKGESTDTQYF.